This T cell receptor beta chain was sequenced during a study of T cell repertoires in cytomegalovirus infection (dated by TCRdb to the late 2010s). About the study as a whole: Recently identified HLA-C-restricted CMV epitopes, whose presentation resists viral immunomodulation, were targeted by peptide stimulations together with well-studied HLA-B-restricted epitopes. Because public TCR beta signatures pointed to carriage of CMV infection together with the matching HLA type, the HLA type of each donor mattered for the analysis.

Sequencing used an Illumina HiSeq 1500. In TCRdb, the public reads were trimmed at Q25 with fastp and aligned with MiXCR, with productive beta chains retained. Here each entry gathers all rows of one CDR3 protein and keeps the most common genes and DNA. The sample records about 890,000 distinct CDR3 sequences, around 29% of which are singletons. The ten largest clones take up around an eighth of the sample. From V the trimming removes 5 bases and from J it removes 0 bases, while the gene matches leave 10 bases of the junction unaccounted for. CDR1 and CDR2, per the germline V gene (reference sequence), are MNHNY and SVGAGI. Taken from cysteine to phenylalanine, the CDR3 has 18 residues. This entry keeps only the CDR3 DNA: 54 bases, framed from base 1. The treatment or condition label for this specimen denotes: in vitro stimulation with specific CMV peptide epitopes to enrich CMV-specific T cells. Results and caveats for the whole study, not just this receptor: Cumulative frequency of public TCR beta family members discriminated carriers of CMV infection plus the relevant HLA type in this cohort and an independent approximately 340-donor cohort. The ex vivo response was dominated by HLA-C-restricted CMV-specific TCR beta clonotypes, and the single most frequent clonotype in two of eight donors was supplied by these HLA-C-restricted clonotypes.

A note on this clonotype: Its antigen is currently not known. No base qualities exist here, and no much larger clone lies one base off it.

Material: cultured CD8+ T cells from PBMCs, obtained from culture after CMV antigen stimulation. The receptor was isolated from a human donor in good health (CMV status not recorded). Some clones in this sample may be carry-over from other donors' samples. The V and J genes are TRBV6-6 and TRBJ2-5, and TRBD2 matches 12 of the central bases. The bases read TGTGCCAGCAGTGAGCAGACTAGCGGGGGCCTGTACCAAGAGACCCAGTACTTC. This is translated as CASSEQTSGGLYQETQYF.